These 8 T cell receptor beta chains were sequenced from one sample in a study of blood T cells in healthy people across ages. The use of a sample-barcoded 5' primer and a J-beta primer mix characterized a second PCR of about 6 to 12 cycles. One entry per CDR3 protein, called by TCRdb with MiXCR from the 5' RACE reads. The sample has around 400,000 distinct CDR3 sequences, roughly half seen once. The sequencing input was blood. These receptors were collected from a man in his 60s in good health.

This clonotype was counted a few times. The gene calls are TRBV30 and TRBJ2-5, with D perhaps TRBD1 or TRBD2 (6 bases each). CDR1 and CDR2 from the germline V gene are GTSNPN and SVGIG (reference sequence). V shed 5 bases and J shed 9 bases, with 19 bases lying between them. The CDR3 length is 13 residues. The CDR3 region is CAWGRGPKSAQYF. DNA for the CDR3: TGTGCCTGGGGACGGGGGCCTAAGTCGGCCCAGTACTTC.

This chain uses TRBV20-1 with TRBJ2-1, with unresolved D. V was pared by 0 bases and J by 1 base, with 10 bases between. Germline V gives CDR1 DFQATT, CDR2 SNEGSKA (reference sequence). The CDR3 is 15 residues long. DNA of the CDR3: TGCAGTGCTAGAGATTCACCAGTTTCCTACAATGAGCAGTTCTTC. Translating gives CSARDSPVSYNEQFF.

This rearrangement joins TRBV24-1 to TRBJ1-2; TRBD1 might be the D (6 bases). Germline CDR1 reads KGHDR; CDR2 reads SFDVKD. This CDR3 region has 16 residues. V dropped 5 bases and J dropped 6 bases, with 21 bases sitting between them. For the CDR3, the DNA is TGTGCCACCAGTGGGGGGAGAGGAAGGGGGACGGATGGCTACACCTTC. This translates into CATSGGRGRGTDGYTF.

J is TRBJ2-3 and V is TRBV6-2 or TRBV6-3; tentatively, D is TRBD1 (6 bases). With 5 bases removed from V and 0 bases from J, the gap between germline ends came to 12 bases. CDR3 size: 15 residues. CDR1 and CDR2 from the germline V gene are MNHEY and SVGEGT. The CDR3 here is CASSQDRLSTDTQYF. The CDR3 DNA follows: TGTGCCAGCAGTCAGGACAGACTCAGCACAGATACGCAGTATTTT.

This clonotype was detected only a few times. V is TRBV4-1 and J is TRBJ2-3; 7 nucleotides match TRBD2. CDR1 is MGHRA and CDR2 is YSYEKL in the germline V gene. With V trimmed by 4 bases and J by 0 bases, 13 bases remained unmatched. The CDR3 totals 18 residues. CDR3 DNA: TGCGCCAGCAGCCGTGGGACGGGAGGATCTTATAGCACAGATACGCAGTATTTT. Protein product: CASSRGTGGSYSTDTQYF.

The chain employs TRBV5-1 and TRBJ1-1; D perhaps matches TRBD1 (6 bases). This CDR3 spans 14 amino acids. Germline V lookup: CDR1 SGHRS, CDR2 YFSETQ. With 2 bases removed from V and 5 bases from J, the gap between germline ends came to 13 bases. The CDR3 spells CASSFDGGLTEAFF. In nucleotides, the CDR3 is TGCGCCAGCAGCTTTGACGGGGGGCTTACTGAAGCTTTCTTT.

The table lists this clonotype with a few counts. A read error is possible here, since a much larger clone lies one base away. The chain is built from TRBV7-2 and TRBJ2-1; maybe TRBD2 (5 bases). The DNA end lines up better with TRBJ2-7; the J call may be wrong. The CDR3 consists of 17 residues. From germline, CDR1 is SGHTA and CDR2 FQGNSA. This chain's CDR3 is CASSLGSARSSYNEQYF. The CDR3, as DNA: TGTGCCAGCAGCTTGGGGAGCGCCAGGAGCTCCTACAATGAGCAGTACTTC.

Of note for this clonotype: The junction shows a germline mismatch at one end, possibly a read error. CDR3 amino acids: CSARTGNLYDYTF. The CDR3 nucleotides read TGCAGTGCCCGGACGGGGAACCTCTATGACTACACCTTC. V usage is TRBV20-1 and J usage is TRBJ1-2; D is uncertain. The germline V gene encodes CDR1 DFQATT and CDR2 SNEGSKA (reference sequence). The CDR3 is made up of 13 amino acids.